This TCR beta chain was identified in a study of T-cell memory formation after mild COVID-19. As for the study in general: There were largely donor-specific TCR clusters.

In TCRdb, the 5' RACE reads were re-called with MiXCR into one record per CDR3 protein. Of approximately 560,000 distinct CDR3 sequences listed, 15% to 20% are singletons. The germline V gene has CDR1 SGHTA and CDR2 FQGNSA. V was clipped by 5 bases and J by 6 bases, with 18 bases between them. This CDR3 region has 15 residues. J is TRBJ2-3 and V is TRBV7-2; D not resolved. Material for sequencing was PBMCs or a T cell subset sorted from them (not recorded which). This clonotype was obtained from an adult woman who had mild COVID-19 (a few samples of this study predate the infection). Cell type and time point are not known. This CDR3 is CASSVSRPRPDTQYF. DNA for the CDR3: TGTGCCAGCAGCGTTAGTAGACCGAGGCCGGATACGCAGTATTTT.